This T cell receptor (beta chain) was sequenced in a study of cytomegalovirus exposure and HLA in healthy donors. Study-wide points: A subsequent analysis found that TCR clusters from the first cohort also tended to co-occur in the 120 validation repertoires, with about 93% of cluster scores above 0. Some TCR beta chains (164 of them) were listed as cytomegalovirus-associated. The CMV antigen specificity of a few CMV-associated chains was confirmed through in vitro analysis. Across donors, most TCRs were seen rarely, yet some public ones were widespread.

Details on this clone: What it binds is unknown.

Libraries were prepared by immunoSEQ multiplex PCR; TCRdb keeps only in-frame clonotypes and omits some of them. The table has 65,000 to 80,000 clones, roughly 94% seen once. The CDR3 loop spans 15 amino acids. Trimming shortened V by 1 base and J by 1 base, and 10 bases separated the two germline ends. Germline CDR1 SGHNT, CDR2 YYREEE (reference sequence). Sequenced sample: PBMCs. The clonotype originates from a young woman in good health and CMV-seropositive. The rearrangement uses TRBV5-4 and TRBJ2-3; D gene unclear. As DNA, the CDR3 is TGTGCCAGCAGCTTGAGCTCCCGGGGCACAGATACGCAGTATTTT. As protein: CASSLSSRGTDTQYF.